What follows are 7 T cell receptor beta chains derived from one specimen sequenced in a study of blood T cell repertoires in COVID-19. Sequenced by immunoSEQ multiplex PCR; TCRdb stores in-frame clones only, minus some. The sample gives 250,000 to 300,000 clones, roughly nine tenths of which show up once; about 12% is in the top ten. The sample was peripheral blood. Receptors were obtained from a woman in her thirties with COVID-19, enrolled during active disease.

The chain carries TRBV21-1 and TRBJ1-5. TRBV21-1 is a pseudogene segment. CDR3 size: 19 residues. CDR3 loop: CASSKVGGPFLPGDQPQHF. The CDR3 DNA reads TGTGCCAGCAGCAAAGTGGGGGGACCTTTTCTTCCAGGAGATCAGCCCCAGCATTTT.

The chain couples TRBV7-7 to TRBJ2-3; maybe TRBD2 (6 bases). Trimming shortened V by 6 bases and J by 9 bases, and 16 bases separated the two germline ends. The CDR3 runs to 13 residues. Germline V gene data show CDR1 as SSHAT and CDR2 as FNYEAQ (reference sequence). DNA for the CDR3: TGTGCCAGCAGTCGGACGGGAGAGGGAACGCAGTATTTT. This sequence encodes CASSRTGEGTQYF.

The rearrangement links TRBV13 to TRBJ2-2; maybe TRBD2 (5 bases). CDR1 is PRHDT and CDR2 is FYEKMQ in the germline V gene (reference sequence). The CDR3 consists of 17 residues. Between the trimmed V and J ends, which lost 1 base and 0 bases, there was a span of 12 bases. CDR3 region: CASSLDGLTSNTGELFF. Here the CDR3 DNA reads TGTGCCAGCAGCTTAGATGGACTCACTTCGAACACCGGGGAGCTGTTTTTT.

The chain is built from TRBV10-1 and TRBJ1-1, with a weak D call TRBD1 (5 bases). With 2 bases removed from V and 1 base from J, the gap between germline ends came to 5 bases. CDR1 and CDR2 from the germline V gene are WNHNN and SYGVQD (reference sequence). This CDR3 is 13 amino acids long. The CDR3 nucleotides are TGCGCCAGCAGTGAGGACAGGAACACTGAAGCTTTCTTT. It encodes CASSEDRNTEAFF.

The chain has TRBV2 and TRBJ1-6; unclear D gene. CDR3 length: 15 residues. Germline CDR1 and CDR2: SNHLY and FYNNEI. Trimming stripped 6 bases from V and 0 bases from J, with 9 bases between. CDR3 region: CASRRASSYNSPLHF. CDR3 coding DNA: TGTGCCAGCAGACGAGCGAGCTCCTATAATTCACCCCTCCACTTT.

The chain couples TRBV11-2 to TRBJ2-5; 15 bases fit TRBD2. The trim removed 5 bases at V and 9 bases at J, leaving 10 bases unmatched. This CDR3 comprises 16 residues. Germline-derived CDR1 and CDR2 are SGHAT and FQNNGV. CDR3 in amino acids: CASSTRTSGGGAAQYF. The CDR3 DNA follows: TGTGCCAGCAGCACCCGGACTAGCGGGGGGGGAGCGGCCCAGTACTTC.

The V and J genes are TRBV28 and TRBJ2-7, with 9 bases matching TRBD2. V shed 4 bases and J 4 bases; nucleotides not matched to a gene: 8. The germline gives CDR1 MDHEN, CDR2 SYDVKM. The CDR3 runs to 15 residues. In DNA form, the CDR3 reads TGTGCCAGCAGTTGGCGGGGACTAGCTGTTTACGAGCAGTACTTC. Translation gives CASSWRGLAVYEQYF.